These 28 T cell receptor beta chains came from one sample sequenced in a study of blood T cell repertoires in COVID-19. Measured with immunoSEQ multiplex PCR; TCRdb has only the in-frame clones, and not every one. The top ten clones hold less than 2.5% of a sample with about 50,000 clones, about 82% of them seen once. The specimen was peripheral blood. These TCRs come from an older woman with acute or convalescent COVID-19.

The chain links TRBV6-5 to TRBJ1-2; TRBD1 matches at 10 bases. The V and J ends lost 2 bases and 4 bases, in that order; junction bases with no gene match: 1. The CDR3 sequence is 14 residues long. Per the germline V gene, CDR1 is MNHEY and CDR2 is SVGAGI. CDR3 in DNA: TGTGCCAGCAGTTACCGGGACAGGGGCTATGGCTACACCTTC. Its translation: CASSYRDRGYGYTF.

The chain recombines TRBV5-4 with TRBJ2-5, with 8 bases lining up with TRBD2. CDR1 is SGHNT and CDR2 is YYREEE in the germline V gene (reference sequence). This CDR3 comprises 16 residues. V lost 1 base to trimming and J lost 5 bases; unmatched junction nucleotides: 10. This CDR3 is CASSLFGSGGPETQYF. CDR3 coding DNA: TGTGCCAGCAGCTTGTTCGGCTCGGGGGGGCCTGAGACCCAGTACTTC.

The V gene is TRBV30, the J gene TRBJ2-5; 9 nucleotides line up with TRBD2. The CDR3 contains 18 residues. CDR1 is GTSNPN, CDR2 SVGIG, per germline (reference sequence). Losses at the gene ends were 3 bases for V and 2 bases for J; bases not matched to a gene: 16. CDR3 loop: CAWRTLAGPGSLQETQYF. In DNA, the CDR3 is TGTGCCTGGAGAACTCTAGCGGGACCCGGTTCGCTACAAGAGACCCAGTACTTC.

In its sample, this clone was seen once. The chain links TRBV9 to TRBJ2-1; TRBD2 matches 9 bases. V lost 0 bases, J lost 7 bases, and 5 bases stayed unmatched. CDR1 is SGDLS, CDR2 YYNGEE, per germline. The CDR3 length is 15 residues. This chain's CDR3 is CASSVASGGTNEQFF. Here the CDR3 DNA reads TGTGCCAGCAGCGTAGCCAGCGGGGGGACGAATGAGCAGTTCTTC.

Only a few counts were recorded for this clone. J is TRBJ2-7 and V is TRBV5-6; D ambiguous. The CDR3 has 14 amino acids. Germline-derived CDR1 and CDR2 are SGHDT and YYEEEE. The V gene lost 1 base and the J gene lost 0 bases, with 8 bases spanning the gap. This CDR3 reads CASSLTVYSYEQYF. The DNA of the CDR3 is TGTGCCAGCAGCTTGACAGTATACTCCTACGAGCAGTACTTC.

The chain has TRBV29-1 and TRBJ2-2; TRBD1 matches at 8 bases. Germline CDR1 and CDR2: SQVTM and ANQGSEA. V was pared by 6 bases and J by 4 bases, with 4 bases of the junction left unmatched. This CDR3 spans 13 amino acids. CDR3: CSVGTGFTGELFF. In DNA form, the CDR3 reads TGCAGCGTAGGGACAGGTTTCACCGGGGAGCTGTTTTTT.

The rearrangement links TRBV28 to TRBJ2-7, with 10 nucleotides matching TRBD1. This CDR3 is 15 amino acids long. V was clipped by 6 bases and J by 4 bases; unmatched bases: 9. The germline V gene encodes CDR1 MDHEN and CDR2 SYDVKM. The CDR3 spells CASSRGQGGMYEQYF. As DNA, the CDR3 is TGTGCCAGCAGCCGCGGACAGGGGGGTATGTACGAGCAGTACTTC. Supplemented by reference TRBV28 and TRBJ2-7, the full variable domain reads DVKVTQSSRYLVKRTGEKVFLECVQDMDHENMFWYRQDPGLGLRLIYFSYDVKMKEKGDIPEGYSVSREKKERFSLILESASTNQTSMYLCASSRGQGGMYEQYFGPGTRLTVT.

CDR3 in amino acids: CASNSGTMVYEQYF. In DNA form, the CDR3 reads TGTGCCAGCAATTCCGGGACTATGGTCTACGAGCAGTACTTC. The gene calls are TRBV6-5 and TRBJ2-7; 7 bases align to TRBD2. J lost 3 bases, V lost 7 bases, and 9 bases had no gene match. The CDR3 sequence is 14 residues long. CDR1 MNHEY and CDR2 SVGAGI come from the germline V gene.

The chain employs TRBV9 and TRBJ2-4; tentative D call: TRBD1 (6 bases). This CDR3 is 13 amino acids long. V was pared by 0 bases and J by 7 bases, with 8 bases between. The germline V gene has CDR1 SGDLS and CDR2 YYNGEE. The CDR3 coding sequence is TGTGCCAGCAGCGTAGAGGACAGCAACATTCAGTACTTC. Protein sequence: CASSVEDSNIQYF.

The gene calls are TRBV28 and TRBJ2-3; D gene uncertain. Trimming cost V 9 bases and J 2 bases, with 9 bases left between them. The germline V gene has CDR1 MDHEN and CDR2 SYDVKM. CDR3 size: 12 residues. The CDR3 loop is CASDDSTDTQYF. CDR3 nucleotides: TGTGCCAGTGACGACTCCACAGATACGCAGTATTTT. Drawing the rest from reference TRBV28 and TRBJ2-3, the complete variable domain is DVKVTQSSRYLVKRTGEKVFLECVQDMDHENMFWYRQDPGLGLRLIYFSYDVKMKEKGDIPEGYSVSREKKERFSLILESASTNQTSMYLCASDDSTDTQYFGPGTRLTVL.

Note on this clone: An end of the junction does not agree with germline; a read error may underlie this. The V call is TRBV20-1, the J call TRBJ2-7; 10 positions agree with TRBD2. The CDR3 sequence is 15 residues long. Per germline, CDR1 DFQATT and CDR2 SNEGSKA (reference sequence). In DNA form, the CDR3 reads TGCAGTGCTAGTTCTGTAGCGGGGGGACCTTACGAGCAGTGCTTC. The encoded protein is CSASSVAGGPYEQCF.

The chain joins TRBV5-5 to TRBJ1-1; a possible D gene is TRBD1 (6 bases). Trimming took 3 bases from V and 5 from J, leaving 20 bases between them. This CDR3 region has 16 residues. Looked up from germline, CDR1 is SGHKS and CDR2 is YYEKEE (reference sequence). CDR3 region: CASSSRLTGQGTEAFF. The CDR3 coding sequence is TGTGCCAGCAGCTCGCGTCTAACAGGGCAGGGTACTGAAGCTTTCTTT.

This chain links TRBV6-4 with TRBJ2-2; D remains unclear. V was pared by 2 bases and J by 5 bases, with 9 bases between. This CDR3 comprises 14 residues. Germline V gene sequence: CDR1 MRHNA, CDR2 SNTAGT. In nucleotides, the CDR3 is TGTGCCAGCAGTGACCGCATAGAAACCGGGGAGCTGTTTTTT. Translation gives CASSDRIETGELFF.

The CDR3 region has the DNA TGTGCCAGCAGTTTAGTCGTTAGCTCCTACAATGAGCAGTTCTTC. It encodes CASSLVVSSYNEQFF. J is TRBJ2-1 and V is TRBV27; D remains unclear. This CDR3 has 15 residues. Per the germline V gene, CDR1 is MNHEY and CDR2 is SMNVEV (reference sequence). With 2 bases removed from V and 0 bases from J, the gap between germline ends came to 8 bases.

The chain is built from TRBV10-3 and TRBJ1-1; maybe TRBD1 (5 bases). Germline lookup yields CDR1 ENHRY and CDR2 SYGVKD. Trimming took off 8 bases at V and 3 bases at J, with 16 bases between the two ends. The CDR3 has 14 residues. The CDR3 nucleotides are TGTGCCATCGCGGTCGACGGAGGGGACACTGAAGCTTTCTTT. Encoded protein: CAIAVDGGDTEAFF.

V is TRBV5-4 and J is TRBJ1-2, with D possibly being TRBD1 (5 bases). V was cut by 4 bases and J by 9 bases, with 13 bases left in between. The CDR3 is 12 residues long. From germline, CDR1 is SGHNT and CDR2 YYREEE (reference sequence). The CDR3 region has the DNA TGTGCCAGCAGCATGTTCGCAGGGAGCTACACCTTC. Encoded protein: CASSMFAGSYTF.

This clone was seen a single time. The V call is TRBV10-2, the J call TRBJ1-5; perhaps TRBD1 as D (5 bases). Trimming removed 6 bases at V and 4 bases at J, with 13 bases between. Germline CDR1 WSHSY, CDR2 SAAADI. The CDR3 runs 14 residues. The CDR3 region is CASREGQVNQPQHF. The CDR3 nucleotides are TGCGCCAGCAGGGAAGGACAAGTTAATCAGCCCCAGCATTTT.

The chain links TRBV5-1 to TRBJ1-6, with 9 bases fitting TRBD1. CDR1 and CDR2 from the germline V gene are SGHRS and YFSETQ. The CDR3 spans 15 residues. Trimming removed 4 bases from V and 7 bases from J; junction bases left unmatched: 6. CDR3 sequence reads: CASSDGTGWNSPLHF. In DNA form, the CDR3 reads TGCGCCAGCAGCGACGGGACAGGGTGGAATTCACCCCTCCACTTT.

The chain employs TRBV28 and TRBJ2-7, with no clear D. This CDR3 has 16 residues. The V gene lost 2 bases and the J gene lost 3 bases, with 17 bases spanning the gap. Germline V gene data show CDR1 as MDHEN and CDR2 as SYDVKM. The CDR3 spells CASSLTGVGTIYEQYF. CDR3 in DNA: TGTGCCAGCAGTTTAACCGGAGTCGGTACCATCTACGAGCAGTACTTC.

As DNA, the CDR3 is TGCGCCAGCAGCACGGGACAGCTTGAAGCTTTCTTT. Protein: CASSTGQLEAFF. V is TRBV5-1 and J is TRBJ1-1, with 7 bases lining up with TRBD1. The CDR3 extends over 12 amino acids. Trimming at V came to 4 bases and at J to 7 bases, leaving 4 bases not matched to a gene. Germline V gives CDR1 SGHRS, CDR2 YFSETQ.

The genes are TRBV9 and TRBJ1-2; TRBD1 agrees at 9 bases. In germline, CDR1 is SGDLS, CDR2 YYNGEE. J was trimmed by 5 bases and V by 3 bases; bases with no gene match: 11. CDR3 length: 16 amino acids. The CDR3 nucleotides read TGTGCCAGCAGCGGAGACAGGGGGGTTTTCGATTATGGCTACACCTTC. This translates into CASSGDRGVFDYGYTF.

A remark on this clone: One end of the junction fails to match germline, which may point to a read error. The chain links TRBV7-7 to TRBJ1-1; 8 bases are a match to TRBD1. Germline CDR1 is SSHAT and CDR2 is FNYEAQ (reference sequence). This CDR3 contains 15 residues. DNA of the CDR3: TGTGCTAGCAGGGGGCCAAGGCAGCCCCACTCTGAAGCTTTCTTT. As protein: CASRGPRQPHSEAFF.

The chain combines TRBV15 with TRBJ2-1, with 8 bases lining up with TRBD2. The CDR3 is 15 amino acids. Germline V gives CDR1 LNHNV, CDR2 YYDKDF (reference sequence). Trimming at V came to 7 bases and at J to 2 bases, leaving 7 bases not matched to a gene. The CDR3 nucleotides read TGTGCCACCAAATCAGTCGGGGGGGCCTACAATGAGCAGTTCTTC. Residues: CATKSVGGAYNEQFF.

The genes are TRBV6-2 or TRBV6-3 and TRBJ2-1; TRBD2 matches 8 bases. The CDR3 is 14 amino acids. The ends lost 2 bases at V and 10 bases at J; junction bases unmatched: 7. Germline V gives CDR1 MNHEY, CDR2 SVGEGT. Here the CDR3 reads CASSYPGLASEQFF. The CDR3, as DNA: TGTGCCAGCAGTTACCCCGGACTAGCCTCCGAGCAGTTCTTC.

The rearrangement links TRBV2 to TRBJ2-1; 14 bases match TRBD2. This CDR3 has 15 residues. After removal of 6 bases from V and 6 bases from J, the junction contained 4 bases not matched to a gene. The germline V gene has CDR1 SNHLY and CDR2 FYNNEI. CDR3 sequence: CASRGLAGVSNEQFF. The DNA for the CDR3 is TGTGCCAGCAGGGGACTAGCGGGAGTTTCCAATGAGCAGTTCTTC.

For this clone: The sample carries other DNA sequences with the same CDR3. The chain joins TRBV3-1 (or the pseudogene TRBV3-2) to TRBJ1-2; perhaps TRBD1 as D (5 bases). V lost 2 bases and J 0 bases, leaving 10 bases between the germline ends. Germline V lookup: CDR1 LGHDT, CDR2 YNNKEL (reference sequence). This CDR3 comprises 15 residues. The CDR3 nucleotides read TGTGCCAGCAGCCAATCAGGGAGGGCTAACTATGGCTACACCTTC. It codes for CASSQSGRANYGYTF.

The V call is TRBV25-1, the J call TRBJ2-7; a weak D match, TRBD2 (5 bases). This CDR3 is built from 13 residues. Germline CDR1 and CDR2: MGHDK and SYGVNS. Trimming removed 3 bases at V and 3 bases at J, with 9 bases between. The CDR3: CASSDGRDYEQYF. The CDR3 nucleotides are TGTGCCAGCAGTGACGGACGGGACTACGAGCAGTACTTC.

This chain joins TRBV5-1 and TRBJ2-2; tentatively, D is TRBD2 (6 bases). CDR3 length: 16 residues. Trimming took 0 bases from V and 0 from J, leaving 9 bases between them. Germline V lookup: CDR1 SGHRS, CDR2 YFSETQ. The DNA of the CDR3 is TGCGCCAGCAGCTTGGTAGCGGTCGCGAACACCGGGGAGCTGTTTTTT. The encoded protein is CASSLVAVANTGELFF. Looking up the rest from reference TRBV5-1 and TRBJ2-2 gives the full variable domain: KAGVTQTPRYLIKTRGQQVTLSCSPISGHRSVSWYQQTPGQGLQFLFEYFSETQRNKGNFPGRFSGRQFSNSRSEMNVSTLELGDSALYLCASSLVAVANTGELFFGEGSRLTVL.